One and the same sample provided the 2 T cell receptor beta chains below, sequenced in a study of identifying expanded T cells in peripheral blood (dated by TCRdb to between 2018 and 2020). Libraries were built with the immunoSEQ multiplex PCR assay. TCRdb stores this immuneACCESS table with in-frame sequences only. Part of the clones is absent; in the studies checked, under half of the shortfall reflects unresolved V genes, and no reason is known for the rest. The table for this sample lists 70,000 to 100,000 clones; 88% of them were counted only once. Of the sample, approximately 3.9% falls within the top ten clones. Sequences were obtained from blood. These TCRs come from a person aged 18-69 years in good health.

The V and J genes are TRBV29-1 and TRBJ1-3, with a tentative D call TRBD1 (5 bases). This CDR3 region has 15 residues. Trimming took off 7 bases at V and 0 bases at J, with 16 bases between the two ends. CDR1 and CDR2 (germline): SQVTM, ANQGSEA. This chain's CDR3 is CSAVGPISSGNTIYF. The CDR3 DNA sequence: TGCAGCGCCGTGGGACCGATCAGCTCTGGAAACACCATATATTTT.

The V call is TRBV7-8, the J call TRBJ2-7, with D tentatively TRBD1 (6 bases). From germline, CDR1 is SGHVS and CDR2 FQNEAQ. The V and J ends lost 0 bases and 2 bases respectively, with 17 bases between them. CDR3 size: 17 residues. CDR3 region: CASSLAVRRQDPYEQYF. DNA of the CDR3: TGTGCCAGCAGCTTAGCAGTCCGGCGACAGGACCCCTACGAGCAGTACTTC.